One and the same sample provided the 10 T cell receptor beta chains below, sequenced in a study of blood T cell repertoires in COVID-19. Produced via immunoSEQ multiplex PCR; TCRdb's table is partial and in-frame only. The sample carries fewer than 450,000 clones, around nine tenths recorded once. Sequencing was carried out using peripheral blood. These receptors were collected from a woman in her late teens or twenties who had recovered from COVID-19.

This chain links TRBV19 with TRBJ2-1; no definite D call. The V end was cut by 3 bases, the J end by 9 bases, with 6 bases between. CDR3 length: 11 residues. The germline CDR1 and CDR2 sequences are LNHDA and SQIVND (reference sequence). The DNA for the CDR3 is TGTGCCAGTAGTATCGGTTCTGAGCAGTTCTTC. It translates to CASSIGSEQFF.

The V call is TRBV11-3, the J call TRBJ2-1; tentative D call: TRBD2 (6 bases). The CDR3 loop spans 15 amino acids. Germline V CDR1 and CDR2: SGHNT, YENEEA. Trimming took off 1 base at V and 9 bases at J, with 16 bases between the two ends. CDR3 amino acids: CASSLVGRGIIEQFF. Here the CDR3 DNA reads TGTGCCAGCAGCTTAGTCGGGAGAGGGATCATTGAGCAGTTCTTC.

The chain has TRBV10-3 and TRBJ2-2; 8 nucleotides agree with TRBD1. V trimming: 5 bases; J trimming: 9 bases; junction bases outside the gene matches: 8. CDR3 length: 14 residues. Germline CDR1 is ENHRY and CDR2 is SYGVKD. CDR3 sequence (DNA): TGTGCCATCAGTCTAGAGCAGGGGGCCCGGGAGCTGTTTTTT. Translated: CAISLEQGARELFF.

This clone appeared a single time. This chain uses TRBV10-3 with TRBJ1-2; D possibly corresponds to TRBD1 (5 bases). Germline values: CDR1 ENHRY, CDR2 SYGVKD. V lost 11 bases and J lost 4, with 14 bases in between. This CDR3 region has 12 residues. The CDR3 coding sequence is TGTGCCTCCGGGGGGGTCCCCTATGGCTACACCTTC. As protein: CASGGVPYGYTF.

The chain has TRBV7-2 and TRBJ1-5; D is uncertain. From germline, CDR1 is SGHTA and CDR2 FQGNSA. Trimming shortened V by 5 bases and J by 2 bases, and 16 bases separated the two germline ends. The CDR3 loop spans 16 amino acids. The CDR3 region has the DNA TGTGCCAGCAGCCCACAGCATCCTTTGGGCAATCAGCCCCAGCATTTT. Translating gives CASSPQHPLGNQPQHF.

This sequence joins TRBV9 and TRBJ2-2; TRBD1 matches at 11 bases. The CDR3 is 17 residues long. The J segment lost 6 bases and the V segment lost 3 bases, leaving 10 bases of the junction unmatched. CDR1 is SGDLS and CDR2 is YYNGEE in the germline V gene. The CDR3, as DNA: TGTGCCAGCAGCGCTTCCCCGGGACAGGGGGTCTCCGGGGAGCTGTTTTTT. It specifies CASSASPGQGVSGELFF.

J is TRBJ2-3 and V is TRBV7-7; 10 bases match TRBD1. CDR1 SSHAT and CDR2 FNYEAQ come from the germline V gene (reference sequence). The length of the CDR3 is 19 residues. Trimming took 7 bases from V and 0 from J; bases not matched to a gene: 16. This chain's CDR3 is CASMDRGATGRSSTDTQYF. The CDR3 nucleotides are TGTGCCAGCATGGACAGGGGGGCAACCGGGAGGAGTAGCACAGATACGCAGTATTTT.

The chain carries TRBV27 and TRBJ1-4; D might be TRBD1 (5 bases). The CDR3 sequence is 15 residues long. Germline V lookup: CDR1 MNHEY, CDR2 SMNVEV (reference sequence). The V end lost 2 bases, the J end lost 5 bases, and 12 bases lay between the germline ends. For the CDR3, the DNA is TGTGCCAGCAGTTTAGGGGCTCATTGGAATGAAAAACTGTTTTTT. Amino acid sequence: CASSLGAHWNEKLFF.

About this clone: Germline and junction disagree at one end, which may indicate a read error. The rearrangement uses TRBV4-3 and TRBJ1-1; 8 bases agree with TRBD1. The CDR3 runs to 15 residues. Germline V gene sequence: CDR1 LGHNA, CDR2 YSLEER. CDR3 bases: TGCGTCAGCAGCCCTAACAGGGGGTTGGACACTGAAGCTTTCTTT. This codes for CVSSPNRGLDTEAFF.

J is TRBJ2-1 and V is TRBV6-2 or TRBV6-3, with 7 bases that match TRBD1. After removal of 7 bases from V and 3 bases from J, the junction contained 6 bases not matched to a gene. Germline lookup yields CDR1 MNHEY and CDR2 SVGEGT. This CDR3 is built from 14 residues. The CDR3 reads CASNPAGGYNEQFF. The CDR3 nucleotides are TGTGCCAGCAACCCGGCAGGGGGCTACAATGAGCAGTTCTTC.